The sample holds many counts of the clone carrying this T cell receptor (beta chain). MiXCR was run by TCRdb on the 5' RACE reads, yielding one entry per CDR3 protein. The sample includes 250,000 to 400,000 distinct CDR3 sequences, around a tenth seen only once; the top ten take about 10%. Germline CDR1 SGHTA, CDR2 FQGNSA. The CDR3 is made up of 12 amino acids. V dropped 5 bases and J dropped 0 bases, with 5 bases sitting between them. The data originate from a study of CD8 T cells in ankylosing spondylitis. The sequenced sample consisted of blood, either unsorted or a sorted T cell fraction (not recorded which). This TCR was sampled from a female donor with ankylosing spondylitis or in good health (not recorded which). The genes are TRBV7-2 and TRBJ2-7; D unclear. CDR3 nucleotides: TGTGCCAGCAGCCCGAGCTCCTACGAGCAGTACTTC. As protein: CASSPSSYEQYF.